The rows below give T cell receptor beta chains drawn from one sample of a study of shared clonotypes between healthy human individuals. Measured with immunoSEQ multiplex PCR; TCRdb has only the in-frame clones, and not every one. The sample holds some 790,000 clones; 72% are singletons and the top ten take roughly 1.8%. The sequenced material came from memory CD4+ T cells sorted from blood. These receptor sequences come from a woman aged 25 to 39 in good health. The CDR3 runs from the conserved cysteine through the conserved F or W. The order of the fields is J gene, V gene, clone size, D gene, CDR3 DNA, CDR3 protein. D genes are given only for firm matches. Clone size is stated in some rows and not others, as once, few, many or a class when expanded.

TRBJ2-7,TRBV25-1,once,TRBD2,TGTGCCAGTGTTAAAAGCGGGAGTCGCCACGAGCAGTACTTC,CASVKSGSRHEQYF
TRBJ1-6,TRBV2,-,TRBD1,TGTGCCAGCAGTGTTAACAGGGGAATATCACCCCTCCACTTT,CASSVNRGISPLHF
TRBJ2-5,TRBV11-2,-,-,TGTGCCAGCAGCTTAGATGAGGGGATCGGGACCCAGTACTTC,CASSLDEGIGTQYF
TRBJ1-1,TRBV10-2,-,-,TGCGCCAGCAGGGGGGTAGACACTGAAGCTTTCTTT,CASRGVDTEAFF
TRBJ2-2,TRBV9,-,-,TGTGCCAGCAGCGGAAGTGGGACGGCCGGGGAGCTGTTTTTT,CASSGSGTAGELFF
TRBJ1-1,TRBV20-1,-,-,TGCAGTGCGAGACTGAACACTGAAGCTTTCTTT,CSARLNTEAFF
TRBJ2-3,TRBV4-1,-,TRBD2,TGCGCCAGCAGCCAACGGTTACTGAGAACTAGCGGGAGGGATACGCAGTATTTT,CASSQRLLRTSGRDTQYF
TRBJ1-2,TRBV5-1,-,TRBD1,TGCGCCAGCTACCCGTTCTTAGGGGGCGACTATGGCTACACCTTC,CASYPFLGGDYGYTF
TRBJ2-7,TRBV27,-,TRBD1,TGTGCCAGCAGTTCGAGGGTGCCGGGACAGGGTTACGAGCAGTACTTC,CASSSRVPGQGYEQYF
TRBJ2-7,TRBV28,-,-,TGTGCCAGCAGTTTGTGGGGCTACGAGCAGTACTTC,CASSLWGYEQYF
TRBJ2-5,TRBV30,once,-,TGTGCCTGGAGTGCCTCCCGGCCTGTCCCGAGACCCCAGTACTTC,CAWSASRPVPRPQYF
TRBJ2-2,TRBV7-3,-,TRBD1,TGTGCCAGCAGCTTAAGGACAGGGGGCGCGGAGGAGCTGTTTTTT,CASSLRTGGAEELFF
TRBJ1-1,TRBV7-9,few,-,TGTGCCAGCAGCTCTGAACAATGGCTTCGCTACGCTTTCTTT,CASSSEQWLRYAFF
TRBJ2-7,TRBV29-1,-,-,TGCAGCGTTGAAGATCTTAGGGGCAGGGGAGATCAGCAGTACTTC,CSVEDLRGRGDQQYF
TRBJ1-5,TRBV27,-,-,TGTGCCAGCAGTTTAACGGACGGGACACCCGTAACGCATTTT,CASSLTDGTPVTHF
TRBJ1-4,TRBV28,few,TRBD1,TGTGCCAGCAGTCTCATCCGGGACAGGGGGCATTTTACAACTAATGAAAAACTGTTTTTT,CASSLIRDRGHFTTNEKLFF
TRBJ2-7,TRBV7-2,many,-,TGTGCCAGCACGTATCGACAGGCCTACGAGCAGTACTTC,CASTYRQAYEQYF
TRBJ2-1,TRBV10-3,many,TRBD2,TGTGCCATCAGTAACAAACTAGCGGGAGTTGCCTACAATGAGCAGTTCTTC,CAISNKLAGVAYNEQFF
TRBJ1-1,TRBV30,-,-,TGTGCCTGGAGCAGGGTGGTGGGTAATGAAGCTTTCTTT,CAWSRVVGNEAFF
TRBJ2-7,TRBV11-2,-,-,TGTGCCAGCAGCCTAACGTTCTCAATGACCTACGAGCAGTACTTC,CASSLTFSMTYEQYF
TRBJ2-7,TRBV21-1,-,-,TGTGCCAGCAGCAAAGGCTCACTAGCTGCCTACGAGCAGTACTTC,CASSKGSLAAYEQYF
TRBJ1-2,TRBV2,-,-,TGTGCCAGCAGCTTGGACAAAACCAGGGGCTACACCTTC,CASSLDKTRGYTF
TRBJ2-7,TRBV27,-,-,TGTGCCAGCAGTTTATCTCCATCCTACGAGCAGTACTTC,CASSLSPSYEQYF
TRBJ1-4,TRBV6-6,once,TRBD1,TGTGCCAGCAGGCCGGGACAGCATGAAAAACTGTTTTTT,CASRPGQHEKLFF
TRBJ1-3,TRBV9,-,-,TGTGCCAGAACCTTCAGGGGAAACACCATATATTTT,CARTFRGNTIYF
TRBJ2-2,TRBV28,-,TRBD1,TGTGCCAGCAAAGAAGGACAGGGGGCCGCCGGGGAGCTGTTTTTT,CASKEGQGAAGELFF
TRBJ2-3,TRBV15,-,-,TGTGCCACCAGCAGCGACACAGATACGCAGTATTTT,CATSSDTDTQYF
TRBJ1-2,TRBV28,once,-,TGTGCCAGCAGTATTCCGGGACAAGCTTATGGCTACACCTTC,CASSIPGQAYGYTF
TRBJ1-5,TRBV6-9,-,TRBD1,TGTGCCAGTAGTAGACAGGGTACACAGCCCCAGCATTTT,CASSRQGTQPQHF
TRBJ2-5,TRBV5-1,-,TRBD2,TGCGCCAGCAGCCTTGGGACTAGCGGCCAAGAGACCCAGTACTTC,CASSLGTSGQETQYF
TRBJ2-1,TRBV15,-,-,TGTGCCACCAGCGTCAGGGTGGGCAATGAGCAGTTCTTC,CATSVRVGNEQFF